Included here is one TCR beta chain sequence, with context. Its antigen remains unknown. TCR beta CDR3 was amplified by multiplex PCR, first round nine to eleven cycles, 32 V and 13 J primers. MiXCR, applied by TCRdb to the multiplex PCR reads, yields one record per CDR3 protein. This sample has 10,000 to 13,000 distinct CDR3 sequences, with 25% to 35% found just once. The data are from a study of immune heterogeneity within non-small cell lung tumors. Study overall: Of the tumors, several were squamous cell, roughly 10 non-squamous, and 1 not otherwise specified.

Trimming shortened V by 6 bases and J by 7 bases, and 11 bases separated the two germline ends. CDR3 size: 12 residues. The germline gives CDR1 MDHEN, CDR2 SYDVKM. TCRs were amplified from about 620 ng gDNA of bulk tumor per sample. During surgery, each primary tumor gave multiple biopsies spaced as far apart as possible. The cohort was untreated, with newly diagnosed non-small cell lung cancer undergoing curative surgery. Study outcomes and limitations: The correlation between local T-cell clonality and local tumor mutational burden was positive, moderate in strength and statistically significant, with R 0.3 to 0.35. Identical dominant CDR3 beta clonotypes recurred among a patient's tumor sites, alongside site-unique high-frequency clones. T-cell receptor beta clonotypes at high frequency differed largely between individual patients.

The sequenced sample consisted of lung tumor tissue. This receptor was identified in a woman aged 60-75 years with non-small cell lung cancer. The chain links TRBV28 to TRBJ2-3; no reliable D call. The CDR3 is CASSPQVNTQYF. The CDR3 DNA follows: TGTGCCAGCAGCCCCCAGGTTAATACGCAGTATTTT.